This paragraph covers one T cell receptor (beta chain) sequence. The antigen is unknown. This entry belongs to a study of T cell responses to AZD1222 COVID-19 vaccine. Turning to the study itself: Second-dose intervals near 4 or 12 weeks were combined.

Sequencing was performed with immunoSEQ multiplex PCR; in TCRdb, only in-frame clones are kept and a portion is missing. The repertoire holds roughly 28,000 clones, with about 93% as singletons. The CDR3 loop spans 15 amino acids. CDR1 and CDR2 from the germline V gene are SGHTA and FQGNSA. The V end lost 4 bases, the J end lost 8 bases, and 17 bases lay between the germline ends. Study-level points and caveats: The study sampled repertoires only after the peak T cell response.

Sequences were derived from peripheral blood, sampled on day 0 of AZD1222 vaccination. This TCR derives from an adult in good health. The genes are TRBV7-2 and TRBJ1-4, with TRBD1 as a possible D gene (6 bases). CDR3 DNA: TGTGCCAGCAGCTCTCCAGGGGAAAGAATCGAAAAACTGTTTTTT. As protein: CASSSPGERIEKLFF.